This T cell receptor (beta chain) originates from a study of shared clonotypes between healthy human individuals. General study points: Exclusively blood specimens were collected; tissue repertoires likely differ.

The repertoire was sequenced with immunoSEQ multiplex PCR; TCRdb's copy has only in-frame clones and lacks some. The profile covers roughly 2.4 million clones, with approximately 96% appearing a single time and 0.13% taken by the ten largest. From germline, CDR1 is SGHAT and CDR2 FQNNGV. The CDR3 is made up of 14 amino acids. V was cut by 5 bases and J by 2 bases, with 13 bases left in between. As to this clone: Antigen specificity is unknown.

Input material: naive CD4+ T cells sorted from blood. Stated subset: CD45RA+ positively selected. The chain employs TRBV11-2 and TRBJ2-7, with D tentatively TRBD1 (6 bases). The source of this sequence is a young man in good health. The CDR3: CASSATRGPYEQYF. CDR3 bases: TGTGCCAGCAGCGCCACCAGGGGACCCTACGAGCAGTACTTC.